This entry concerns a single TCR beta chain. This clonotype was observed a few times. Its binding antigen is unknown. No base-level quality is on record; no much larger clone is a single base apart. The sample is drawn from a study of T cells after yellow fever vaccination (dated by TCRdb to about 2019). Looking at the study overall: The SMART-Seq v4 Ultra Low Input RNA kit was used to prepare libraries from fractions with low cell numbers. Two healthy male donors, one aged 18 to 29 and one aged 30 to 39 years, were included in the cohort. Blood was collected at multiple timepoints before and after primary and secondary immunization, and bulk PBMC replicates and cell subsets were isolated. To track T-cell clones before and after primary and booster YFV17D yellow fever vaccination, bulk TCR alpha and beta repertoires were sequenced longitudinally.

On the study overall, not on this receptor specifically: A small fraction of clonotypes showed up in both the CD4 and CD8 compartments, probably as a result of convergent recombination. Computational filtering was required because FACS-sorted repertoires could contain abundant contaminating clonotypes from the bulk population. After the booster, most clones that had expanded after primary vaccination were detected again (about 97% of CD4 and more than 85% of CD8), suggesting broad maintenance of memory. The secondary T-cell response was weaker than the primary response but faster, peaking on day 5 instead of day 15. Because only a couple of donors were included in the study, the extent to which the findings can be generalized is limited.

TCR cDNA was synthesized by 5'RACE template switching, through which a universal primer site and unique molecular identifiers were introduced. cDNA synthesis was primed from both the TCR alpha and TCR beta constant segments. Two PCR steps were used to amplify libraries, with sample barcodes and sequencing adapters being added in the second step. Sequencing of libraries was done on Illumina HiSeq 2500 (2x100 bp) or NovaSeq (2x150 bp). Concerning the study's data processing: MIGEC handled demultiplexing of reads and collapsing into UMI consensus sequences, while MiXCR performed V(D)J alignment. Vaccine-responding clonotypes were defined with edgeR using replicate PBMC samples, requiring FDR below 0.01 and a log2 fold change above 5 up to day 15. Each bulk clonotype received a CD4 or CD8 identity based on whether the sequenced CD4 or CD8 repertoire contained that clonotype at higher abundance. TCRdb reanalyzed the raw reads on its own, using fastp at Q25 for trimming and MiXCR for clone calling, and kept in-frame beta chains. Records with the same CDR3 protein are collapsed into one entry carrying the most frequent genes and DNA. The V and J calls follow TCRdb's processing rather than the paper's. For this sample there are 200,000 to 300,000 distinct CDR3 sequences; 6.7% appear just once. Around 1% of the sample is held by the ten biggest clonotypes.

The CDR1 and CDR2 encoded by the germline V gene (reference sequence) are DFQATT and SNEGSKA. From its cysteine to its phenylalanine, the CDR3 spans 15 amino acids. Kept here is only the CDR3 DNA, which spans 45 bases and is read in frame from base 1. Reading the label with the study, this specimen's treatment or condition is: live attenuated yellow fever vaccine strain. PBMCs were isolated from peripheral blood using a standard Ficoll-Paque protocol. CD4 and CD8 T-cell fractions were isolated with Dynabeads CD4 and CD8 positive selection kits. TriZol was used to extract RNA from bulk PBMCs, from CD4 and CD8 fractions, and from dextramer-positive and dextramer-negative fractions.

The source is a man aged 25 to 40 who received the YFV17D yellow fever vaccine. Sample: CD4+ T cells sorted from PBMCs, taken on the day of the yellow fever booster vaccination. The chain uses TRBV20-1 and TRBJ2-1, with 12 bases in between that match TRBD2. The sequence in DNA is TGCAGCCCTACCCGACTAGCGGGAGTGGTCAATGAGCAGTTCTTC. It translates as CSPTRLAGVVNEQFF.